A single sample is the source of the 32 T cell receptor beta chains below, sequenced in a study of blood T cell repertoires in COVID-19. Sequencing used immunoSEQ multiplex PCR; TCRdb keeps in-frame clones, though not all of them. This table holds 150,000 or so clones, over 70% found once. Sequenced material: PBMCs or T cells enriched from blood (not recorded which). The source of these receptors is a woman aged 60-75 years who had recovered from COVID-19.

The chain combines TRBV6-5 with TRBJ2-6; D may be TRBD1 (5 bases). CDR1 and CDR2 (germline): MNHEY, SVGAGI. The CDR3 totals 14 residues. Deletions cut 4 bases from V and 2 bases from J, with 6 bases between. The CDR3: CASSWGPGANVLTF. CDR3 DNA sequence: TGTGCCAGCAGTTGGGGCCCTGGGGCCAACGTCCTGACTTTC.

This clone was seen at least ten times. The rearrangement links TRBV5-1 to TRBJ2-5, with 9 bases that match TRBD2. This CDR3 contains 15 residues. V lost 2 bases and J lost 3; bases outside the gene matches: 5. Looked up from germline, CDR1 is SGHRS and CDR2 is YFSETQ. CDR3 DNA: TGCGCCAGCAGCTTAGCGGGGGGACGGGAAGAGACCCAGTACTTC. Protein product: CASSLAGGREETQYF.

CDR3 in DNA: TGTGCCAGCAGCCTAGACAGGGGGCGCCGTAATTCACCCCTCCACTTT. This codes for CASSLDRGRRNSPLHF. This sequence joins TRBV14 and TRBJ1-6; TRBD1 matches 10 bases. CDR1 and CDR2 (germline): SGHDN, FVKESK. The CDR3 totals 16 residues. Trimming at V came to 4 bases and at J to 6 bases, leaving 6 bases not matched to a gene.

The V call is TRBV30, the J call TRBJ2-3; the D gene is possibly TRBD2 (5 bases). V was cut by 1 base and J by 5 bases, with 16 bases left in between. The CDR3 runs to 15 residues. Germline V gene lookup returns CDR1 GTSNPN and CDR2 SVGIG (reference sequence). CDR3 bases: TGTGCCTGGAGTGCGGAGGTCAGAAAAGGAGATACGCAGTATTTT. It translates to CAWSAEVRKGDTQYF.

V gene TRBV9 combines with J gene TRBJ2-3, with D possibly matching TRBD1 (5 bases). This CDR3 is built from 15 residues. V lost 0 bases and J 4 bases, leaving 12 bases between the germline ends. Germline assignment: CDR1 SGDLS and CDR2 YYNGEE. Here the CDR3 DNA reads TGTGCCAGCAGCGTAGCAGGGATCAGCGCAGATACGCAGTATTTT. Encoded protein: CASSVAGISADTQYF.

The rearrangement uses TRBV7-9 and TRBJ2-7, with 8 bases aligning to TRBD2. The trim removed 2 bases at V and 6 bases at J, leaving 9 bases unmatched. This CDR3 has 15 amino acids. CDR1 is SEHNR and CDR2 is FQNEAQ in the germline V gene (reference sequence). DNA of the CDR3: TGTGCCAGCAGCTTAACCGGAATCCGGGGGGGCGAGCAGTACTTC. Translated, it gives CASSLTGIRGGEQYF.

Here the CDR3 DNA reads TGTGCCAGCCTCGAATACGACAGGGCGTATGGCTACACCTTC. It codes for CASLEYDRAYGYTF. The rearrangement joins TRBV5-5 to TRBJ1-2, with 7 bases that match TRBD1. Germline trimming cut 7 bases from V and 5 bases from J; bases unmatched to any gene: 11. The length of the CDR3 is 14 residues. Germline loops: CDR1 SGHKS, CDR2 YYEKEE (reference sequence).

This chain uses TRBV2 with TRBJ1-5, with a weak D call TRBD1 (5 bases). The CDR3 is made up of 15 amino acids. Germline CDR1 is SNHLY and CDR2 is FYNNEI. V lost 3 bases, J lost 0 bases, and 9 bases lay in between. CDR3 in amino acids: CASSDTGYSNQPQHF. For the CDR3, the DNA is TGTGCCAGCAGTGATACAGGTTATAGCAATCAGCCCCAGCATTTT.

The V call is TRBV6-5, the J call TRBJ2-1; no clear D gene. The CDR3 has 13 residues. CDR1 is MNHEY, CDR2 SVGAGI, per germline. V lost 4 bases and J lost 6, with 10 bases in between. The CDR3 sequence is CASSSTVSNEQFF. CDR3 nucleotides: TGTGCCAGCAGTTCTACCGTCTCCAATGAGCAGTTCTTC.

The chain's CDR3 is CASSLRVDYGYTF. CDR3 DNA sequence: TGCGCCAGCAGCTTGCGGGTGGACTATGGCTACACCTTC. The V call is TRBV5-1, the J call TRBJ1-2; D uncertain. Trimming shortened V by 1 base and J by 3 bases, and 7 bases separated the two germline ends. The CDR3 length is 13 residues. CDR1 is SGHRS, CDR2 YFSETQ, per germline.

The rearrangement joins TRBV18 to TRBJ1-2; 7 bases align to TRBD1. The CDR3 spans 19 residues. J gave up 1 base and V 3 bases, and 17 bases lay outside the gene matches. Germline-derived CDR1 and CDR2 are KGHSH and LQKENI. CDR3 DNA sequence: TGTGCCAGCTCACCTCCGGGACAGTCATGGTTTACTAATAACTATGGCTACACCTTC. Protein sequence: CASSPPGQSWFTNNYGYTF.

V usage is TRBV2 and J usage is TRBJ2-6; perhaps TRBD1 as D (6 bases). The V gene's germline CDR1 is SNHLY and CDR2 FYNNEI. The CDR3 totals 15 residues. Trimming took 9 bases from V and 1 from J, leaving 13 bases between them. Written as DNA, the CDR3 is TGTGCCAGGGCACAGGGTCAATCTGGGGCCAACGTCCTGACTTTC. Amino acids: CARAQGQSGANVLTF.

This clone was detected a few times. This chain links TRBV11-1 with TRBJ1-6, with D maybe TRBD1 (5 bases). Germline loops: CDR1 SGHAT, CDR2 FQDESV (reference sequence). This CDR3 spans 14 amino acids. Trimming cost V 1 base and J 8 bases, with 9 bases left between them. The DNA for the CDR3 is TGTGCCAGCAGCTTAGATCGCAGGGATTCACCCCTCCACTTT. Its protein is CASSLDRRDSPLHF.

V is TRBV6-6 and J is TRBJ1-2; 10 bases agree with TRBD1. Germline values: CDR1 MNHNY, CDR2 SVGAGI (reference sequence). This CDR3 is built from 13 residues. Trimming took 11 bases from V and 7 from J; bases not matched to a gene: 10. The CDR3 loop reads CAGRDRGIRGYTF. DNA of the CDR3: TGTGCCGGCCGGGACAGGGGTATTCGTGGCTACACCTTC.

The chain carries TRBV7-2 and TRBJ2-7; D is unclear. V was trimmed by 2 bases and J by 3 bases, leaving 8 bases between them. Germline lookup yields CDR1 SGHTA and CDR2 FQGNSA. The CDR3 is 13 residues long. The CDR3 loop reads CASSLLQDYEQYF. CDR3 nucleotides: TGTGCCAGCAGCTTATTACAAGACTACGAGCAGTACTTC.

The chain joins TRBV27 to TRBJ1-3; D call uncertain. Germline V CDR1 and CDR2: MNHEY, SMNVEV (reference sequence). The CDR3 covers 16 residues. The V end was cut by 2 bases, the J end by 0 bases, with 11 bases between. The CDR3 DNA reads TGTGCCAGCAGTTTAAATCGGCCAGGCTCTGGAAACACCATATATTTT. Translated, it gives CASSLNRPGSGNTIYF.

Only a few counts were recorded for this clone. The chain recombines TRBV2 with TRBJ2-7, with TRBD2 matching 12 bases. There are 16 residues in the CDR3. Per the germline V gene, CDR1 is SNHLY and CDR2 is FYNNEI. V trimming: 8 bases; J trimming: 3 bases; junction bases outside the gene matches: 11. The CDR3 here is CASGTQGLAGSYEQYF. In DNA form, the CDR3 reads TGTGCCAGCGGAACCCAGGGACTAGCGGGTAGCTACGAGCAGTACTTC.

This chain links TRBV7-6 with TRBJ2-7, with D uncertain. Germline V CDR1 and CDR2: SGHVS, FNYEAQ. The germline V and J ends were trimmed by 7 bases and 4 bases, with 8 bases remaining between them. The CDR3 loop spans 11 amino acids. The CDR3 DNA is TGTGCCAGCACCCCCGGTTACGAGCAGTACTTC. It is translated as CASTPGYEQYF.

The chain couples TRBV7-9 to TRBJ1-6; TRBD1 is a possible D gene (6 bases). The CDR3 sequence is 15 residues long. Germline-derived CDR1 and CDR2 are SEHNR and FQNEAQ (reference sequence). V lost 4 bases and J lost 6, with 13 bases in between. In DNA, the CDR3 is TGTGCCAGCAGCTCTTTGACAGGTGGTAATTCACCCCTCCACTTT. It specifies CASSSLTGGNSPLHF.

The rearrangement joins TRBV13 to TRBJ2-7; D gene unclear. Germline V CDR1 and CDR2: PRHDT, FYEKMQ (reference sequence). Trimming took 7 bases from V and 2 from J, leaving 15 bases between them. The CDR3 has 14 amino acids. In nucleotides, the CDR3 is TGTGCCAGCACCTCGTCAAACTCCGCCTACGAGCAGTACTTC. It is translated as CASTSSNSAYEQYF.

This clone turned up a few times. The chain has TRBV5-1 and TRBJ2-5; TRBD2 matches 10 bases. V lost 0 bases to trimming and J lost 2 bases; unmatched junction nucleotides: 4. The CDR3 sequence is 16 residues long. CDR1 is SGHRS and CDR2 is YFSETQ in the germline V gene. The CDR3 region has the DNA TGCGCCAGCAGCTTGGGGGCTAGCGGGGGTCAAGAGACCCAGTACTTC. Amino acid sequence: CASSLGASGGQETQYF.

This clone has more than one count but fewer than ten. The chain links TRBV29-1 to TRBJ1-4; D is possibly TRBD1 (5 bases). The CDR3 is 13 amino acids. Trimming stripped 4 bases from V and 5 bases from J, with 11 bases between. Germline V gives CDR1 SQVTM, CDR2 ANQGSEA. For the CDR3, the DNA is TGCAGCGTTGGCCGGGGGGGAAATGAAAAACTGTTTTTT. It specifies CSVGRGGNEKLFF.

This chain connects TRBV12-5 to TRBJ1-4; 9 nucleotides line up with TRBD1. The J segment lost 8 bases and the V segment lost 5 bases, leaving 6 bases of the junction unmatched. The CDR3 is made up of 14 amino acids. The germline gives CDR1 LGHNT, CDR2 FRNRAP. CDR3 in amino acids: CASGLDRGDEKLFF. The CDR3 DNA follows: TGTGCTAGTGGTCTGGACAGGGGTGACGAAAAACTGTTTTTT. Looking up the rest from reference TRBV12-5 and TRBJ1-4 gives the full variable domain: DARVTQTPRHKVTEMGQEVTMRCQPILGHNTVFWYRQTMMQGLELLAYFRNRAPLDDSGMPKDRFSAEMPDATLATLKIQPSEPRDSAVYFCASGLDRGDEKLFFGSGTQLSVL.

The chain combines TRBV12-3 or TRBV12-4 with TRBJ1-2; TRBD1 matches 7 bases. Trimming took 5 bases from V and 9 from J; bases not matched to a gene: 6. CDR3 length equals 12 residues. CDR3 amino acids: CASSASDRRYTF. The CDR3 DNA is TGTGCCAGCAGTGCCTCGGACAGGCGCTACACCTTC.

The chain couples TRBV6-6 to TRBJ1-2; 7 bases are shared with TRBD1. This CDR3 has 15 amino acids. Germline loops: CDR1 MNHNY, CDR2 SVGAGI (reference sequence). Trimming took 6 bases from V and 7 from J; bases not matched to a gene: 14. CDR3 in amino acids: CASSSERQGLAGYTF. Here the CDR3 DNA reads TGTGCCAGCAGCTCAGAACGACAGGGCTTAGCTGGCTACACCTTC.

The rearrangement joins TRBV12-3 or TRBV12-4 to TRBJ2-7; maybe TRBD1 (5 bases). Deletions cut 1 base from V and 3 bases from J, with 7 bases between. The CDR3 extends over 13 amino acids. The CDR3: CASSLGTLYEQYF. DNA for the CDR3: TGTGCCAGCAGTTTAGGGACACTCTACGAGCAGTACTTC.

This clone has just one count. The chain employs TRBV15 and TRBJ2-1; D not resolved. Germline V lookup: CDR1 LNHNV, CDR2 YYDKDF (reference sequence). The CDR3 is made up of 12 amino acids. Trimming cost V 1 base and J 7 bases, with 5 bases left between them. DNA for the CDR3: TGTGCCACCAGCAGAGTTAAAAATGAGCAGTTCTTC. It is translated as CATSRVKNEQFF.

This clone was counted once. The V call is TRBV7-8, the J call TRBJ1-2; D call uncertain. This CDR3 contains 14 residues. Germline-derived CDR1 and CDR2 are SGHVS and FQNEAQ. V was pared by 2 bases and J by 4 bases, with 11 bases between. The CDR3 loop reads CASSLSAESYGYTF. In DNA, the CDR3 is TGTGCCAGCAGCTTATCTGCAGAATCCTATGGCTACACCTTC.

This sequence joins TRBV5-1 and TRBJ1-2; possibly TRBD1 for D (6 bases). In germline, CDR1 is SGHRS, CDR2 YFSETQ. This CDR3 region has 14 residues. Trimming cost V 0 bases and J 6 bases, with 12 bases left between them. The CDR3 region has the DNA TGCGCCAGCAGCTTGGAGCGGACAGAGGATGGCTACACCTTC. It translates to CASSLERTEDGYTF. Full variable domain (remainder filled in from reference TRBV5-1 and TRBJ1-2): KAGVTQTPRYLIKTRGQQVTLSCSPISGHRSVSWYQQTPGQGLQFLFEYFSETQRNKGNFPGRFSGRQFSNSRSEMNVSTLELGDSALYLCASSLERTEDGYTFGSGTRLTVV.

The J gene is TRBJ2-5, the V gene TRBV5-4, with a possible D match to TRBD2 (6 bases). The CDR3 spans 16 residues. Trimming pared 6 bases from V and 5 bases from J, leaving 23 bases between. Germline-derived CDR1 and CDR2 are SGHNT and YYREEE (reference sequence). CDR3 bases: TGTGCCAGCAATCCGTTAGGGACTCCAATGGGGGAGACCCAGTACTTC. Translation gives CASNPLGTPMGETQYF.

The chain joins TRBV6-1 to TRBJ2-7, with TRBD1 identical over 7 bases. The germline V gene encodes CDR1 MNHNS and CDR2 SASEGT. This CDR3 is built from 15 residues. The V and J ends lost 2 bases and 2 bases, in that order; junction bases with no gene match: 6. CDR3 protein: CASSESGDSPYEQYF. CDR3 in DNA: TGTGCCAGCAGTGAATCAGGGGACAGCCCCTACGAGCAGTACTTC.

J is TRBJ2-5 and V is TRBV18; 8 bases are shared with TRBD1. Germline V gene lookup returns CDR1 KGHSH and CDR2 LQKENI. The V segment lost 5 bases and the J segment 5 bases; nucleotides outside the gene matches: 10. CDR3 length: 15 residues. The chain's CDR3 is CASSSDRGRKETQYF. In DNA, the CDR3 is TGTGCCAGCTCAAGCGACAGGGGTAGGAAGGAGACCCAGTACTTC.